The entry below gives a single T cell receptor beta chain sequence along with its context. As yet, its antigen is unknown. Autoimmune disease history or systemic immunosuppression disqualified patients. The CDR3 has 17 residues. V shed 5 bases and J 6 bases; nucleotides not matched to a gene: 14. Germline V gives CDR1 MRHNA, CDR2 SNTAGT. This sample stems from a study of OX40 agonist ivuxolimab in advanced cancers. The protocol was immunoSEQ multiplex PCR, while the TCRdb copy is restricted to in-frame clones and leaves out a portion. The repertoire holds roughly 45,000 clones, with about 79% as singletons. Study results and caveats: The investigators did not determine what antigen specificity the expanded peripheral T cells had.

The chain combines TRBV6-4 with TRBJ1-4, with 8 positions matching TRBD1. Sequencing was performed on CD4+ or CD8+ T cells sorted from blood, taken in a trial of the OX40 agonist ivuxolimab. The sequence derives from an adult with an advanced solid tumor such as melanoma, head and neck, liver or kidney cancer. DNA of the CDR3: TGTGCCAGCAGTCTGCGGGGCCAGGGGGCTTCGGATGAAAAACTGTTTTTT. Translating it yields CASSLRGQGASDEKLFF.